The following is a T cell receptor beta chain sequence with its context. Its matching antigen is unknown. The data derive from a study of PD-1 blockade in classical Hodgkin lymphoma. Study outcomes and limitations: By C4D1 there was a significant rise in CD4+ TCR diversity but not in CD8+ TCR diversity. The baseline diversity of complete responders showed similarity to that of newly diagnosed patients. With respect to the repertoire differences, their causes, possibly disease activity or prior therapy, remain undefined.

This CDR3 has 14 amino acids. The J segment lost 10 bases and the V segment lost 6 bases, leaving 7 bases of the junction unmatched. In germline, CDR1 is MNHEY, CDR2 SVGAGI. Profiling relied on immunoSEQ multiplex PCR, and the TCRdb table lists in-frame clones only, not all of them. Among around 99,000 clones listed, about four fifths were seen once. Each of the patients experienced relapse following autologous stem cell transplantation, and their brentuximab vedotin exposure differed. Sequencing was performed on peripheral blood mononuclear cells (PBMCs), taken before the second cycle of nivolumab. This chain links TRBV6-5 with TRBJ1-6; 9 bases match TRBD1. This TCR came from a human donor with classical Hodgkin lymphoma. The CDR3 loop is CASRADRGSSPLHF. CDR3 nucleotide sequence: TGTGCCAGCAGAGCGGACAGGGGATCCTCACCCCTCCACTTT.